This record covers a single T cell receptor (beta chain). Antigen unknown. Premalignant or tumor cells were enriched by macro-dissection after pathologic assessment. The data were produced by immunoSEQ multiplex PCR, yet TCRdb's version contains in-frame clones alone and is incomplete. The sample has about 6,500 clones, more than 80% seen once; the top ten hold 3% to 3.5%. The CDR3 spans 17 residues. These data come from a study of immune evolution from preneoplasia to lung adenocarcinoma. Study-wide results and limits: Clonality was highest in normal lung, lower in later-stage lesions apparently.

What was sequenced was FFPE lung adenocarcinoma in situ tissue. The clonotype comes from a donor older than 65 with lung adenocarcinoma. V gene TRBV1 combines with J gene TRBJ2-3; the table assigns TRBD2, which was not confirmed against the DNA. TRBV1 is given as a pseudogene. The CDR3 DNA reads TGCACCAGCAGCCAAGAGACCCTAGCGGAGAGCCCAGATACGCAGTATTTT. Translated, it gives CTSSQETLAESPDTQYF.